This TCR beta chain stems from a study of cytomegalovirus exposure and HLA in healthy donors. Researchers ran the PCR with 60 Vbeta and 13 Jbeta primers. The assay was immunoSEQ multiplex PCR, and TCRdb's table has in-frame clones only and misses some. The sample yields about 240,000 clones, roughly 73% seen once. The CDR3 is 15 amino acids. The ends were cut back, 8 bases at V and 3 bases at J, with 17 bases in the middle. Comment on this clone: The antigen is undetermined.

Broader study findings: Clonal expansion was found to be greater in HLA-associated TCR beta chains than in equally common others in a later analysis.

The clonotype originates from a boy aged 10-17 years in good health and CMV-seronegative. The sequenced sample consisted of PBMCs. The V gene is TRBV23-1, the J gene TRBJ1-5; tentative D call: TRBD1 (6 bases). TRBV23-1 is marked as an open reading frame, function uncertain. CDR3 DNA: TGCGCCAGCCGCAACAGGGCGAGTAACAATCAGCCCCAGCATTTT. It yields the protein CASRNRASNNQPQHF.